Listed here are 17 T cell receptor beta chains from one sample, sequenced in a study of Ad26.COV2.S vaccination and SARS-CoV-2 variants. The treatment is: roughly 18 received Ad26.COV2.S at low or high dose, single or two shots; 5 received placebo; per-sample allocation not given. Sampling took place 63 days after the first vaccine or placebo injection. Sequencing used immunoSEQ multiplex PCR; TCRdb keeps in-frame clones, though not all of them. The sample records roughly 400,000 clones, roughly 90% being singletons. Material: peripheral blood, obtained in a trial of Ad26.COV2.S vaccine versus placebo. The source is a person aged 18-60 years who received the Ad26.COV2.S COVID-19 vaccine or a placebo.

The J gene is TRBJ2-6, the V gene TRBV4-3; D not certain. The V gene lost 0 bases and the J gene lost 3 bases, with 9 bases spanning the gap. The CDR3 is made up of 16 amino acids. Germline CDR1 LGHNA, CDR2 YSLEER. The CDR3 is CASSQDPPGGANVLTF. The CDR3 DNA is TGCGCCAGCAGCCAAGATCCACCGGGTGGGGCCAACGTCCTGACTTTC.

The chain joins TRBV19 to TRBJ1-2; 10 bases are shared with TRBD1. The CDR3 is 14 amino acids. Germline-derived CDR1 and CDR2 are LNHDA and SQIVND (reference sequence). V gave up 4 bases and J gave up 4 bases; unmatched junction bases: 3. The CDR3 spells CASSTTGGGYGYTF. The DNA of the CDR3 is TGTGCCAGTAGTACGACAGGGGGCGGCTATGGCTACACCTTC.

The genes are TRBV29-1 and TRBJ1-2, with D unclear. Trimming took off 0 bases at V and 1 base at J, with 12 bases between the two ends. Germline CDR1 and CDR2: SQVTM and ANQGSEA. The CDR3 extends over 15 amino acids. The CDR3 DNA reads TGCAGCGTTGAAGATCACGAAAGTGTTAACTATGGCTACACCTTC. Its protein is CSVEDHESVNYGYTF.

V and J are TRBV20-1 and TRBJ2-5, with D hard to call. V lost 6 bases and J 2 bases, leaving 7 bases between the germline ends. The CDR3 has 11 residues. The germline V gene encodes CDR1 DFQATT and CDR2 SNEGSKA (reference sequence). The CDR3 loop is CSAEYQETQYF. The CDR3 coding sequence is TGCAGTGCAGAGTATCAAGAGACCCAGTACTTC.

The chain links TRBV2 to TRBJ1-2; no clear D gene. CDR3 size: 15 residues. The germline V gene encodes CDR1 SNHLY and CDR2 FYNNEI. V was pared by 2 bases and J by 3 bases, with 13 bases between. The CDR3 DNA sequence: TGTGCCAGCAGTGAATGGTCGACGGGCTACTATGGCTACACCTTC. It codes for CASSEWSTGYYGYTF.

This sequence joins TRBV25-1 and TRBJ1-1; no firm D call. V lost 5 bases to trimming and J lost 2 bases, with 9 bases between them. The germline CDR1 and CDR2 sequences are MGHDK and SYGVNS. The CDR3 contains 13 residues. CDR3 in DNA: TGTGCCAGCAGTTGGGCAGCTAACACTGAAGCTTTCTTT. Translating gives CASSWAANTEAFF.

The V gene is TRBV3-1 (or the pseudogene TRBV3-2), the J gene TRBJ1-2, with 8 bases matching TRBD1. V was clipped by 2 bases and J by 6 bases; unmatched bases: 14. The CDR3 contains 17 residues. From germline, CDR1 is LGHDT and CDR2 YNNKEL (reference sequence). This CDR3 is CASSQKGQERFSDGYTF. CDR3 bases: TGTGCCAGCAGCCAAAAGGGACAGGAGCGTTTTAGCGATGGCTACACCTTC.

The rearrangement joins TRBV6-2 or TRBV6-3 to TRBJ1-5, with no clear D. The V gene's germline CDR1 is MNHEY and CDR2 SVGEGT. V gave up 1 base and J gave up 1 base, with 17 bases separating them. CDR3 length equals 18 residues. The CDR3 nucleotides read TGTGCCAGCAGTTACTTAACGCAGGAGAGGAGAAGCAATCAGCCCCAGCATTTT. It encodes CASSYLTQERRSNQPQHF.

This clone was seen a single time. This rearrangement joins TRBV5-6 to TRBJ1-1; D not resolved. Germline V gene lookup returns CDR1 SGHDT and CDR2 YYEEEE. This CDR3 contains 13 residues. The ends were cut back, 4 bases at V and 3 bases at J, with 10 bases in the middle. In DNA, the CDR3 is TGTGCCAGCAGCCGGGCGGGGTACACTGAAGCTTTCTTT. It codes for CASSRAGYTEAFF.

The V and J genes are TRBV7-6 and TRBJ2-3; 15 bases are shared with TRBD2. The germline V gene encodes CDR1 SGHVS and CDR2 FNYEAQ. The CDR3 consists of 16 residues. Trimming at V came to 1 base and at J to 5 bases, leaving 1 base not matched to a gene. The CDR3 is CASSLGGLAGGDTQYF. Here the CDR3 DNA reads TGTGCCAGCAGCTTAGGGGGACTAGCGGGGGGAGATACGCAGTATTTT.

The chain couples TRBV10-2 to TRBJ1-1; no reliable D call. Germline CDR1 is WSHSY and CDR2 is SAAADI. The CDR3 is made up of 12 amino acids. Trimming removed 4 bases at V and 7 bases at J, with 10 bases between. Written as DNA, the CDR3 is TGCGCCAGCAGTGGTGGAGGTGGTGAAGCTTTCTTT. Translated, it gives CASSGGGGEAFF.

The chain joins TRBV27 to TRBJ2-7; D remains ambiguous. This CDR3 has 13 amino acids. V was trimmed by 1 base and J by 6 bases, leaving 10 bases between them. The germline V gene has CDR1 MNHEY and CDR2 SMNVEV (reference sequence). CDR3 DNA sequence: TGTGCCAGCAGTTTATTTATTTCGGGCGAGCAGTACTTC. Translation: CASSLFISGEQYF.

This clone appeared a few times. The CDR3 is CASSGPGRGNQPQHF. The CDR3, as DNA: TGTGCCAGTAGTGGCCCAGGGAGAGGGAATCAGCCCCAGCATTTT. The chain employs TRBV19 and TRBJ1-5; D is perhaps TRBD1 (5 bases). The germline V and J ends were trimmed by 5 bases and 4 bases, with 15 bases remaining between them. Germline values: CDR1 LNHDA, CDR2 SQIVND (reference sequence). The CDR3 consists of 15 residues. Combining the CDR3 with reference TRBV19 and TRBJ1-5 gives the whole variable domain DGGITQSPKYLFRKEGQNVTLSCEQNLNHDAMYWYRQDPGQGLRLIYYSQIVNDFQKGDIAEGYSVSREKKESFPLTVTSAQKNPTAFYLCASSGPGRGNQPQHFGDGTRLSIL.

The genes are TRBV10-3 and TRBJ2-5; TRBD1 agrees at 8 bases. Per germline, CDR1 ENHRY and CDR2 SYGVKD. With 8 bases clipped from V and 2 bases from J, the junction kept 1 base outside the gene matches. The CDR3 has 12 amino acids. The CDR3 loop reads CAIRQGQETQYF. The CDR3, as DNA: TGTGCCATCCGACAGGGGCAAGAGACCCAGTACTTC.

The chain employs TRBV30 and TRBJ1-5, with unresolved D. The CDR3 contains 13 residues. Germline values: CDR1 GTSNPN, CDR2 SVGIG (reference sequence). Trimming removed 0 bases at V and 4 bases at J, with 7 bases between. The CDR3 DNA is TGTGCCTGGAGTGTACAGAATAATCAGCCCCAGCATTTT. Amino acids: CAWSVQNNQPQHF.

The CDR3 region is CASSEGQGIIQPQHF. DNA for the CDR3: TGCGCCAGCAGTGAGGGACAGGGGATAATTCAGCCCCAGCATTTT. The rearrangement links TRBV10-2 to TRBJ1-5; the match to TRBD1 covers 9 bases. The CDR3 has 15 amino acids. V was clipped by 2 bases and J by 6 bases; unmatched bases: 5. Germline V CDR1 and CDR2: WSHSY, SAAADI.

This rearrangement joins TRBV2 to TRBJ1-2, with no clear D. Trimming pared 6 bases from V and 5 bases from J, leaving 22 bases between. Per germline, CDR1 SNHLY and CDR2 FYNNEI. The CDR3 is 16 amino acids. The CDR3 nucleotides are TGTGCCAGCAGCGAACTCACGTCGGGGATCAAATATGGCTACACCTTC. This translates into CASSELTSGIKYGYTF.